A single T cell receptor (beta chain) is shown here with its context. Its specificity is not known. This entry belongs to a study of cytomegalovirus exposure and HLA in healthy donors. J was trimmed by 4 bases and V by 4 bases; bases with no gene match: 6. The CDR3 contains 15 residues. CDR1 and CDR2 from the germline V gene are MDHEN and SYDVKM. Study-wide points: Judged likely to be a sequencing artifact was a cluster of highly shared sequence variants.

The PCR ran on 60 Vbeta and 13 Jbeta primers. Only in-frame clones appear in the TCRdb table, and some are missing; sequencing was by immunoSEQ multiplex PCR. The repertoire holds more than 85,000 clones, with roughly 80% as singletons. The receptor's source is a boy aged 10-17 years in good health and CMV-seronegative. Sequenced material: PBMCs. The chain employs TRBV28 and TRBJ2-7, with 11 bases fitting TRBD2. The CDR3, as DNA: TGTGCCAGCAGTTCCTTAGCGGGAGGGCCTTACGAGCAGTACTTC. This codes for CASSSLAGGPYEQYF.